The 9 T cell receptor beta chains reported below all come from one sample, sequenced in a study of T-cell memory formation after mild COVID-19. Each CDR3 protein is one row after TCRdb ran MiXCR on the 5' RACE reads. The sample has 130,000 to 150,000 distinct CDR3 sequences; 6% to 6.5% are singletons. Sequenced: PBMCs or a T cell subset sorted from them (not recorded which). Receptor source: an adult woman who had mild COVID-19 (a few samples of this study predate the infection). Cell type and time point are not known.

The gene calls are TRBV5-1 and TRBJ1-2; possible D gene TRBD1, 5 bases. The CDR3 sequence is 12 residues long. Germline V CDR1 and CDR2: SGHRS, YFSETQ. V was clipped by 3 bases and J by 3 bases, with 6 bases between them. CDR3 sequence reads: CASSSGYYGYTF. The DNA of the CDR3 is TGCGCCAGCAGCTCAGGGTACTATGGCTACACCTTC. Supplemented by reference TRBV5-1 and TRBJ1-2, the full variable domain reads KAGVTQTPRYLIKTRGQQVTLSCSPISGHRSVSWYQQTPGQGLQFLFEYFSETQRNKGNFPGRFSGRQFSNSRSEMNVSTLELGDSALYLCASSSGYYGYTFGSGTRLTVV.

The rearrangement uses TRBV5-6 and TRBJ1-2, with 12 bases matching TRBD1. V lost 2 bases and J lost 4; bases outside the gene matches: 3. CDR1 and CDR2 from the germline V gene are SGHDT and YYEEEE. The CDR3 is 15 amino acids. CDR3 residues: CASSFWDRGLYGYTF. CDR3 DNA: TGTGCCAGCAGCTTTTGGGACAGGGGGCTCTATGGCTACACCTTC.

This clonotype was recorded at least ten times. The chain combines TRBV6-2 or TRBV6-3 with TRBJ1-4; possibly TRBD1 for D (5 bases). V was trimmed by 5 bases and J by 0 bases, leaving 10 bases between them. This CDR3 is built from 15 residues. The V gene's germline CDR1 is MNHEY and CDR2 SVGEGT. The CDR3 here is CASSPGHTTNEKLFF. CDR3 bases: TGTGCCAGCAGTCCTGGACATACAACTAATGAAAAACTGTTTTTT.

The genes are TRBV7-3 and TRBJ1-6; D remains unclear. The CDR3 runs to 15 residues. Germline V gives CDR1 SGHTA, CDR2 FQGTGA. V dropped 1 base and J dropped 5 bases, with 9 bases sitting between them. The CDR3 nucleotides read TGTGCCAGCAGCTTAATTGGTTCCAATAATTCACCCCTCCACTTT. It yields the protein CASSLIGSNNSPLHF.

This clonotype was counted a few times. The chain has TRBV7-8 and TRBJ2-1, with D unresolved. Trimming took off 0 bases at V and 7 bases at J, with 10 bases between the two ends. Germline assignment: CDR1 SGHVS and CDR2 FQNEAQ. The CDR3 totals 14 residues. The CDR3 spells CASSLAVLNNEQFF. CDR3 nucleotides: TGTGCCAGCAGCTTAGCAGTCCTTAATAATGAGCAGTTCTTC.

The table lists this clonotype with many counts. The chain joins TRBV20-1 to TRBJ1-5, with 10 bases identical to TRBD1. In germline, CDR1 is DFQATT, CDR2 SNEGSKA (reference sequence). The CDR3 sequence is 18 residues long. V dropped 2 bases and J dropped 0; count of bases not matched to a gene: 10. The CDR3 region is CSARPAGTGVYSNQPQHF. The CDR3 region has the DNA TGCAGTGCTAGACCCGCCGGGACAGGGGTTTATAGCAATCAGCCCCAGCATTTT.

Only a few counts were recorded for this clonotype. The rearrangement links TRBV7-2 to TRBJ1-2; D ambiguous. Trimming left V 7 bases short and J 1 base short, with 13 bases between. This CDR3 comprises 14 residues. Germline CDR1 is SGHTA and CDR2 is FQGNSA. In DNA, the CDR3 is TGTGCCAGCACCCGTACGCCGGGTAACTATGGCTACACCTTC. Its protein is CASTRTPGNYGYTF.

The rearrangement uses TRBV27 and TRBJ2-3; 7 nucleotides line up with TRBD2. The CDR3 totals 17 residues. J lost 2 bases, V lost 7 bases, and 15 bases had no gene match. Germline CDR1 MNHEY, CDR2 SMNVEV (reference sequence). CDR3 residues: CASTRRVSAGYTDTQYF. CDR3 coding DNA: TGTGCCAGCACCCGACGGGTCTCAGCGGGATACACAGATACGCAGTATTTT.

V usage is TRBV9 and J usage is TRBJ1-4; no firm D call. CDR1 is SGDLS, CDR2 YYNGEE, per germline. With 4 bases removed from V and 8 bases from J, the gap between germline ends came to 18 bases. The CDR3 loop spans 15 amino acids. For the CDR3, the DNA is TGTGCCAGCAGCTCCACGCAGGCCCCGGGGGAAAAACTGTTTTTT. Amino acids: CASSSTQAPGEKLFF.